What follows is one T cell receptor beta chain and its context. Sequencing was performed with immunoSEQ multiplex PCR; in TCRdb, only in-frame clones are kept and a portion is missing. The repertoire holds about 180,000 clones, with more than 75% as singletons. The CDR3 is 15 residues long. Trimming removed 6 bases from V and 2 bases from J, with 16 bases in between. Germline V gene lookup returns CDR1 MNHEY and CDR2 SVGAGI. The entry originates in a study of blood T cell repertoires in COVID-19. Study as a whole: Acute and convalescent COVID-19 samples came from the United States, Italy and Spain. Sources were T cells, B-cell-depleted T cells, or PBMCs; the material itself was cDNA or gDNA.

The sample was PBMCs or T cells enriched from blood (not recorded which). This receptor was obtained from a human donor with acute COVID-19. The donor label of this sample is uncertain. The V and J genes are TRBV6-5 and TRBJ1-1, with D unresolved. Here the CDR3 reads CASSLRGGRNTEAFF. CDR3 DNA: TGTGCCAGCAGCTTACGTGGAGGAAGAAACACTGAAGCTTTCTTT.